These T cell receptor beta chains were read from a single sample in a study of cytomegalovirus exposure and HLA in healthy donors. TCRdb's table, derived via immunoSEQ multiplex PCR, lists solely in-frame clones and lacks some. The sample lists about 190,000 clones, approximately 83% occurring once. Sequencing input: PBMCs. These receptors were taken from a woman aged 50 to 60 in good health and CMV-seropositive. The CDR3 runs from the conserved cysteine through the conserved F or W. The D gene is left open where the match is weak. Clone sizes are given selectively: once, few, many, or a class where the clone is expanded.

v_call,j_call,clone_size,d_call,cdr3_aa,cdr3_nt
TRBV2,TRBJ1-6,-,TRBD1,CASSGQGAGRNSPLHF,TGTGCCAGCAGTGGCCAGGGGGCAGGACGGAATTCACCCCTCCACTTT
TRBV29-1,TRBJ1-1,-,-,CSASRPTGGTEAFF,TGCAGCGCTTCTCGACCCACGGGCGGGACTGAAGCTTTCTTT
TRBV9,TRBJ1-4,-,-,CASSVGTSVLNEKLFF,TGTGCCAGCAGCGTTGGGACATCGGTCCTTAATGAAAAACTGTTTTTT
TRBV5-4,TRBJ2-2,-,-,CASSLVSGELFF,TGTGCCAGCAGCTTGGTATCCGGGGAGCTGTTTTTT
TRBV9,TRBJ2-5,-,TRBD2,CASSVAVGGAQETQYF,TGTGCCAGCAGCGTAGCAGTCGGGGGGGCCCAGGAGACCCAGTACTTC
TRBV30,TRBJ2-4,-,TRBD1,CAWSVLVGQGVQYF,TGTGCCTGGAGTGTACTAGTAGGACAGGGGGTTCAGTACTTC
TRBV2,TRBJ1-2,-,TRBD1,CASSVFRGDYGYTF,TGTGCCAGCAGTGTGTTCAGGGGGGATTATGGCTACACCTTC
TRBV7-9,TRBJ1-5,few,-,CASSLSSSTQPQHF,TGTGCCAGCAGCTTATCGAGCTCCACTCAGCCCCAGCATTTT
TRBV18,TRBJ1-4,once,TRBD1,CASSPPGTANEKLFF,TGTGCCAGCTCACCACCCGGGACAGCAAATGAAAAACTGTTTTTT
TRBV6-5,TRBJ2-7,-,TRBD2,CASSLIAGGTYEQYF,TGTGCCAGCAGTCTGATAGCGGGGGGTACCTACGAGCAGTACTTC
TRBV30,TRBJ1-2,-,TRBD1,CAWTRGQGIGYTF,TGTGCCTGGACTCGAGGACAGGGGATTGGCTACACCTTC
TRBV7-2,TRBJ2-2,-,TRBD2,CASSSTRGTNTGELFF,TGTGCCAGCAGCTCCACGCGGGGGACGAACACCGGGGAGCTGTTTTTT
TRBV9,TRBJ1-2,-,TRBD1,CASSGTGGNYGYTF,TGTGCCAGCAGCGGGACAGGGGGCAACTATGGCTACACCTTC
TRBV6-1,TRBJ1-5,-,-,CASSGDPGGINQPQHF,TGTGCCAGCAGTGGAGACCCCGGGGGAATCAATCAGCCCCAGCATTTT
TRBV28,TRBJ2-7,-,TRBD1,CASSSPGTEVYEQYF,TGTGCTAGCAGCAGCCCCGGGACAGAGGTCTACGAGCAGTACTTC
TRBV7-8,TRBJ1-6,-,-,CASSAGGNSPLHF,TGTGCCAGCAGCGCAGGAGGGAATTCACCCCTCCACTTT
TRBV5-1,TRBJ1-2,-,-,CASSREAGQLDGYTF,TGCGCCAGCAGTCGTGAAGCGGGGCAGCTCGACGGCTACACCTTC
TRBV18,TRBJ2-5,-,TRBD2,CASSPPESRGIRETQYF,TGTGCCAGCTCACCACCGGAGTCGCGGGGGATCCGGGAGACCCAGTACTTC
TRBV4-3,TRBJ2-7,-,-,CASSQESEYEQYF,TGCGCCAGCAGCCAAGAGTCTGAGTACGAGCAGTACTTC
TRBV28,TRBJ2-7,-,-,CASSLTVPYEQYF,TGTGCCAGCAGTTTAACGGTACCTTACGAGCAGTACTTC
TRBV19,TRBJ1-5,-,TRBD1,CASQQGPQPQHF,TGTGCCAGCCAACAGGGGCCTCAGCCCCAGCATTTT
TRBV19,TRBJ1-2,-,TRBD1,CASSINRGADYGYTF,TGTGCCAGTAGTATAAACAGGGGGGCCGACTATGGCTACACCTTC